Each of the 26 T cell receptor beta chains below was sequenced from the same sample in a study of T cell repertoires in cytomegalovirus infection. TCRdb passed the reads through MiXCR, listing each CDR3 protein once. The data show roughly 720,000 distinct CDR3 sequences, 35% seen once. The source material was PBMCs. The receptors derive from a human donor in good health (CMV status not recorded). Some clones in this sample may be carry-over from other donors' samples.

The chain recombines TRBV20-1 with TRBJ1-1; 9 bases map to TRBD1. Germline CDR1 reads DFQATT; CDR2 reads SNEGSKA (reference sequence). This CDR3 spans 17 amino acids. V lost 0 bases and J lost 5; bases outside the gene matches: 13. The CDR3 DNA follows: TGCAGTGCTAGAGATTGGGGATTTACAGGGGGCCGGACTGAAGCTTTCTTT. Its protein product is CSARDWGFTGGRTEAFF.

This clonotype was detected a few times. This sequence joins TRBV7-9 and TRBJ2-1; D is ambiguous. V shed 4 bases and J shed 3 bases, with 16 bases lying between them. The CDR3 is 16 amino acids. CDR1 and CDR2 from the germline V gene are SEHNR and FQNEAQ (reference sequence). The CDR3 DNA reads as TGTGCCAGCAGCTCACCGAGAGGCCGCAGCTACAATGAGCAGTTCTTC. It yields the protein CASSSPRGRSYNEQFF.

V is TRBV3-1 and J is TRBJ2-1; TRBD2 aligns across 7 bases. This CDR3 comprises 16 residues. CDR1 and CDR2 (germline): LGHDT, YNNKEL (reference sequence). The V and J ends lost 2 bases and 4 bases, in that order; junction bases with no gene match: 8. The CDR3 DNA reads as TGTGCCAGCAGCCAATTCGCTAGCGGACCTTACAATGAGCAGTTCTTC. Protein sequence: CASSQFASGPYNEQFF.

As for this clonotype: At one of its ends the junction is not consistent with the germline gene, which may arise from a read error. The chain has TRBV28 and TRBJ1-2; D remains unclear. The CDR3 is 15 amino acids. Germline CDR1 MDHEN, CDR2 SYDVKM. The CDR3 loop reads CASSLTNWGDGGYPF. CDR3 in DNA: TGTGCCAGCAGTCTTACCAACTGGGGTGATGGTGGCTACCCCTTC.

This clonotype turned up a few times. This chain links TRBV27 with TRBJ1-2; possible D gene TRBD1, 6 bases. The V end lost 2 bases, the J end lost 5 bases, and 15 bases lay between the germline ends. In germline, CDR1 is MNHEY, CDR2 SMNVEV (reference sequence). The CDR3 runs 15 residues. For the CDR3, the DNA is TGTGCCAGCAGTTTACTACGGGGGGCGCGATATGGCTACACCTTC. Protein product: CASSLLRGARYGYTF.

The V call is TRBV5-1, the J call TRBJ2-4; D uncertain. The germline CDR1 and CDR2 sequences are SGHRS and YFSETQ. V lost 3 bases, J lost 0 bases, and 16 bases lay in between. The CDR3 covers 17 residues. The CDR3: CASSSGAGSIAKNIQYF. The DNA for the CDR3 is TGCGCCAGCAGCTCGGGCGCTGGGTCGATAGCCAAAAACATTCAGTACTTC.

V and J are TRBV5-1 and TRBJ1-5, with TRBD1 matching over 10 bases. This CDR3 contains 16 residues. V lost 0 bases, J lost 2 bases, and 2 bases stayed unmatched. Germline V CDR1 and CDR2: SGHRS, YFSETQ. CDR3 sequence: CASSLEGTGGNQPQHF. Written as DNA, the CDR3 is TGCGCCAGCAGCTTGGAAGGGACAGGGGGCAATCAGCCCCAGCATTTT.

This clonotype was seen many times. This chain uses TRBV7-9 with TRBJ1-2; D possibly corresponds to TRBD1 (6 bases). Trimming shortened V by 1 base and J by 8 bases, and 8 bases separated the two germline ends. The CDR3 runs to 12 residues. Germline-derived CDR1 and CDR2 are SEHNR and FQNEAQ (reference sequence). DNA of the CDR3: TGTGCCAGCAGCTTAGACAGGGACGGCTACACCTTC. This encodes CASSLDRDGYTF.

This clonotype was detected many times. This chain joins TRBV12-3 or TRBV12-4 and TRBJ1-1; no clear D gene. Trimming cost V 3 bases and J 4 bases, with 15 bases left between them. The CDR3 loop spans 15 amino acids. CDR3 in amino acids: CASSFSSRVGTEAFF. Written as DNA, the CDR3 is TGTGCCAGCAGTTTCAGCTCAAGGGTGGGCACTGAAGCTTTCTTT.

The CDR3 nucleotides read TGTGCCAGCAGCCCCCGGAAGGCGGAAGGCTACACCTTC. This encodes CASSPRKAEGYTF. This sequence joins TRBV3-1 and TRBJ1-2; D is ambiguous. The CDR3 covers 13 residues. V was clipped by 4 bases and J by 8 bases, with 14 bases between them. The germline V gene encodes CDR1 LGHDT and CDR2 YNNKEL (reference sequence).

This clonotype was seen a handful of times. The chain is built from TRBV20-1 and TRBJ1-4; D is undetermined. The CDR3 contains 13 residues. The V and J ends lost 3 bases and 10 bases respectively, with 15 bases between them. Germline V lookup: CDR1 DFQATT, CDR2 SNEGSKA (reference sequence). The CDR3 region is CSASPQSYGKLFF. CDR3 in DNA: TGCAGTGCTAGTCCCCAGTCGTACGGAAAACTGTTTTTT.

V usage is TRBV20-1 and J usage is TRBJ2-2; 8 nucleotides agree with TRBD1. The V and J ends lost 6 bases and 3 bases, in that order; junction bases with no gene match: 9. Germline-derived CDR1 and CDR2 are DFQATT and SNEGSKA (reference sequence). The CDR3 has 15 residues. The DNA of the CDR3 is TGCAGTGCAAGGGGACCGGGACAGGACACCGGGGAGCTGTTTTTT. Translating it yields CSARGPGQDTGELFF.

This clonotype was picked up a small number of times. The chain uses TRBV11-2 and TRBJ1-3, with 8 bases identical to TRBD1. Trimming removed 2 bases from V and 0 bases from J; junction bases left unmatched: 15. The CDR3 runs 20 residues. CDR1 is SGHAT, CDR2 FQNNGV, per germline. CDR3 nucleotide sequence: TGTGCCAGCAGCTTAAGACTGGCGACAGGGGAAAAGGCCTCTGGAAACACCATATATTTT. Translated, it gives CASSLRLATGEKASGNTIYF.

The rearrangement uses TRBV28 and TRBJ2-7; D unresolved. Trimming removed 8 bases from V and 0 bases from J, with 8 bases in between. Germline-derived CDR1 and CDR2 are MDHEN and SYDVKM. The CDR3 spans 12 residues. The DNA of the CDR3 is TGTGCCAGCCATGATTCCTCCTACGAGCAGTACTTC. As protein: CASHDSSYEQYF. The variable domain in full, completed from reference TRBV28 and TRBJ2-7, reads DVKVTQSSRYLVKRTGEKVFLECVQDMDHENMFWYRQDPGLGLRLIYFSYDVKMKEKGDIPEGYSVSREKKERFSLILESASTNQTSMYLCASHDSSYEQYFGPGTRLTVT.

This chain joins TRBV7-9 and TRBJ2-3, with D tentatively TRBD2 (6 bases). Trimming left V 5 bases short and J 0 bases short, with 12 bases between. The CDR3 runs to 15 residues. Germline-derived CDR1 and CDR2 are SEHNR and FQNEAQ (reference sequence). CDR3 in amino acids: CASSAGDSSTDTQYF. CDR3 coding DNA: TGTGCCAGCAGCGCCGGGGACTCTAGCACAGATACGCAGTATTTT.

The chain couples TRBV28 to TRBJ1-1; 7 positions match TRBD1. CDR1 and CDR2 (germline): MDHEN, SYDVKM. CDR3 length equals 15 residues. V dropped 2 bases and J dropped 1; count of bases not matched to a gene: 4. The CDR3 spells CASSLQRTGNTEAFF. DNA of the CDR3: TGTGCCAGCAGTTTACAAAGGACAGGGAACACTGAAGCTTTCTTT.

This clonotype was seen a few times. This chain connects TRBV12-3 or TRBV12-4 to TRBJ2-1; either TRBD1 or TRBD2 may supply D (5 bases each). V shed 5 bases and J shed 2 bases, with 13 bases lying between them. This CDR3 contains 15 residues. The chain's CDR3 is CASSNSGTTYNEQFF. The CDR3 DNA reads TGTGCCAGCAGTAACTCCGGGACCACCTACAATGAGCAGTTCTTC.

This clonotype showed up many times. The chain has TRBV27 and TRBJ2-1, with D perhaps TRBD2 (5 bases). Per the germline V gene, CDR1 is MNHEY and CDR2 is SMNVEV (reference sequence). V was cut by 5 bases and J by 2 bases, with 13 bases left in between. This CDR3 has 15 amino acids. The CDR3: CASSPSGSTYNEQFF. CDR3 bases: TGTGCCAGCAGTCCATCGGGGAGCACCTACAATGAGCAGTTCTTC.

This clonotype was seen a few times. The chain is built from TRBV6-1 and TRBJ1-5, with TRBD1 matching over 10 bases. Germline CDR1 MNHNS, CDR2 SASEGT. This CDR3 region has 12 residues. The V gene end was trimmed by 10 bases and the J gene end by 5 bases; junction bases not matched to a gene: 2. The CDR3 DNA reads TGTGCCACCGGGACAGGGGATCAGCCCCAGCATTTT. Amino acids: CATGTGDQPQHF.

The chain employs TRBV9 and TRBJ1-2, with D perhaps TRBD1 (6 bases). Trimming cost V 4 bases and J 7 bases, with 17 bases left between them. This CDR3 contains 14 residues. Germline V gene lookup returns CDR1 SGDLS and CDR2 YYNGEE. CDR3 sequence: CASSPAANRVGYTF. The CDR3 DNA follows: TGTGCCAGCAGCCCTGCCGCGAACAGGGTTGGCTACACCTTC.

The rearrangement uses TRBV6-5 and TRBJ2-1; possibly TRBD1 or TRBD2 for D (5 bases each). The CDR3 contains 16 residues. V dropped 0 bases and J dropped 1 base, with 10 bases sitting between them. The germline V gene has CDR1 MNHEY and CDR2 SVGAGI. The CDR3 loop is CASSYSGASSYNEQFF. The CDR3 nucleotides read TGTGCCAGCAGTTACTCCGGGGCTTCTTCCTACAATGAGCAGTTCTTC.

The chain combines TRBV28 with TRBJ1-1; 11 bases agree with TRBD1. Trimming took 1 base from V and 4 from J; bases not matched to a gene: 17. The CDR3 is 20 residues long. Germline-derived CDR1 and CDR2 are MDHEN and SYDVKM. The CDR3: CASSLYQFSGQGAFGTEAFF. The CDR3 bases are TGTGCCAGCAGTTTATATCAATTTAGTGGACAGGGGGCGTTCGGCACTGAAGCTTTCTTT.

In its sample, this clonotype was seen a few times. The rearrangement joins TRBV28 to TRBJ1-2; no definite D call. The CDR3 is made up of 15 amino acids. V was trimmed by 1 base and J by 2 bases, leaving 11 bases between them. In germline, CDR1 is MDHEN, CDR2 SYDVKM. The CDR3 DNA reads as TGTGCCAGCAGTTTATCCACGGCTGGAAACTATGGCTACACCTTC. Translating it yields CASSLSTAGNYGYTF.

The J gene is TRBJ2-7, the V gene TRBV5-1; maybe TRBD2 (5 bases). With 0 bases removed from V and 3 bases from J, the gap between germline ends came to 10 bases. The CDR3 spans 14 residues. CDR1 is SGHRS and CDR2 is YFSETQ in the germline V gene. CDR3 loop: CASSLETGNYEQYF. CDR3 coding DNA: TGCGCCAGCAGCTTGGAGACGGGAAACTACGAGCAGTACTTC.

V gene TRBV6-8 combines with J gene TRBJ2-7; 13 nucleotides line up with TRBD2. Germline V gene lookup returns CDR1 MNHGY and CDR2 SAAAGT. The CDR3 sequence is 21 residues long. After removal of 0 bases from V and 4 bases from J, the junction contained 18 bases not matched to a gene. Here the CDR3 DNA reads TGTGCCAGCAGTTACTCGGGAGCGGCTGGGACTAGCGGGATTGGTACGTACGAGCAGTACTTC. It specifies CASSYSGAAGTSGIGTYEQYF.

This clonotype was picked up a small number of times. V gene TRBV28 combines with J gene TRBJ2-3, with 10 nucleotides matching TRBD2. Germline V gives CDR1 MDHEN, CDR2 SYDVKM. With V trimmed by 5 bases and J by 1 base, 9 bases remained unmatched. The CDR3 has 17 amino acids. CDR3 sequence (DNA): TGTGCCAGCAGTGGCAGGGTAGGACTAGCGGGCACAGATACGCAGTATTTT. Translation: CASSGRVGLAGTDTQYF.